This TCR beta chain derives from a study of shared clonotypes between healthy human individuals. Overall study findings and caveats: Some clonotypes were shared by all four sorted-subset donors, while others were not shared. The non-shared ones had lower generation probabilities than the shared ones.

Of note for this clone: Its antigen is not known.

With V trimmed by 4 bases and J by 5 bases, 6 bases remained unmatched. Germline V gene sequence: CDR1 SNHLY, CDR2 FYNNEI. The CDR3 consists of 15 residues. Clones were read by immunoSEQ multiplex PCR, and TCRdb kept only the in-frame ones, dropping some. The sample holds 80,000 to 100,000 clones; approximately 63% are singletons and the top ten take approximately 46%. The sample comprised memory CD8+ T cells sorted from blood. Noted subset: CD45RO+ cells pooled with CCR7-negative TemRA cells. This chain joins TRBV2 and TRBJ2-1, with 9 bases that match TRBD2. This clonotype was sampled from a young man in good health. The CDR3 DNA reads TGTGCCAGCAGTGCCCGGACTAGCGTAAACAATGAGCAGTTCTTC. Encoded protein: CASSARTSVNNEQFF.